The entry below describes one T cell receptor beta chain. This sample is drawn from a study of identical twins. V lost 2 bases and J lost 2, with 12 bases in between. The CDR3 length is 15 residues. One entry per CDR3 protein results from TCRdb running MiXCR on the 5' RACE reads. This table holds some 190,000 distinct CDR3 sequences, roughly 15% found once. The sample was also linked to a second study, of T cells expressing NK-cell markers.

The chain is built from TRBV12-3 or TRBV12-4 and TRBJ2-5, with a possible D match to TRBD2 (6 bases). The material sequenced was CD8+ T cells sorted from blood. This TCR was recovered from a woman aged 18 to 35 in good health. This chain's CDR3 is CASSLRTTKQETQYF. As DNA, the CDR3 is TGTGCCAGCAGTTTACGGACTACCAAGCAAGAGACCCAGTACTTC.